Each of the 9 T cell receptor beta chains below was sequenced from the same sample in a study of cytomegalovirus exposure and HLA in healthy donors. Researchers ran the PCR with 60 Vbeta and 13 Jbeta primers. TCRdb's copy holds only in-frame clones and misses some; the assay was immunoSEQ multiplex PCR. The profile shows 150,000 to 200,000 clones, 65% to 85% of them singletons. Sequenced: PBMCs. Every receptor here comes from a woman in her late teens or twenties in good health and CMV-seronegative.

The chain combines TRBV18 with TRBJ2-3, with a tentative D call TRBD1 (6 bases). The CDR3 runs to 14 residues. Germline CDR1 KGHSH, CDR2 LQKENI. V lost 2 bases and J 6 bases, leaving 12 bases between the germline ends. The CDR3, as DNA: TGTGCCAGCTCACCAAGACAGGTCGGGGATACGCAGTATTTT. This sequence encodes CASSPRQVGDTQYF. Drawing the rest from reference TRBV18 and TRBJ2-3, the complete variable domain is NAGVMQNPRHLVRRRGQEARLRCSPMKGHSHVYWYRQLPEEGLKFMVYLQKENIIDESGMPKERFSAEFPKEGPSILRIQQVVRGDSAAYFCASSPRQVGDTQYFGPGTRLTVL.

The sample holds a few counts of this clone. In DNA form, the CDR3 reads TGTGCCAGCTCACCCATCCTGAGAGAGGTCAACACCATATATTTT. Protein sequence: CASSPILREVNTIYF. The rearrangement uses TRBV18 and TRBJ1-3; D is undetermined. Germline V gene data show CDR1 as KGHSH and CDR2 as LQKENI. The ends were cut back, 3 bases at V and 7 bases at J, with 16 bases in the middle. The CDR3 covers 15 residues.

V and J are TRBV6-5 and TRBJ1-2; D gene unclear. This CDR3 has 13 amino acids. V lost 6 bases, J lost 0 bases, and 8 bases lay in between. From germline, CDR1 is MNHEY and CDR2 SVGAGI. The CDR3 protein is CASRQDSNYGYTF. DNA for the CDR3: TGTGCCAGCAGGCAGGATTCTAACTATGGCTACACCTTC.

This clone was found a few times. This chain connects TRBV5-1 to TRBJ2-2; weak D call: TRBD2 (6 bases). V was trimmed by 5 bases and J by 2 bases, leaving 10 bases between them. CDR3 length: 14 amino acids. In germline, CDR1 is SGHRS, CDR2 YFSETQ. CDR3 sequence reads: CASRGLSNTGELFF. The CDR3 bases are TGCGCCAGCAGGGGACTCAGTAACACCGGGGAGCTGTTTTTT.

CDR3 sequence: CASSSGLAGFEQFF. Written as DNA, the CDR3 is TGTGCCAGCAGCTCTGGACTAGCGGGATTTGAGCAGTTCTTC. This chain links TRBV5-4 with TRBJ2-1; the match to TRBD2 covers 12 bases. The J segment lost 9 bases and the V segment lost 3 bases, leaving 4 bases of the junction unmatched. Germline CDR1 and CDR2: SGHNT and YYREEE (reference sequence). CDR3 size: 14 residues.

Regarding this clone: This sample includes further DNA sequences coding for the same CDR3. CDR3 protein: CASSVLAGGYNEQFF. In nucleotides, the CDR3 is TGTGCCAGCAGCGTCCTAGCGGGAGGTTACAATGAGCAGTTCTTC. The chain carries TRBV9 and TRBJ2-1; 11 nucleotides agree with TRBD2. V shed 2 bases, J shed 4 bases, and the junction held 2 bases outside the gene matches. CDR3 length: 15 amino acids. Germline CDR1 reads SGDLS; CDR2 reads YYNGEE.

The V call is TRBV5-1, the J call TRBJ2-7, with 12 bases identical to TRBD2. The CDR3 runs to 16 residues. Germline lookup yields CDR1 SGHRS and CDR2 YFSETQ. V lost 3 bases to trimming and J lost 0 bases; unmatched junction nucleotides: 4. The CDR3 coding sequence is TGCGCCAGCAGCTCCTCTAGCGGGAGGGGCTCCTACGAGCAGTACTTC. Amino acid sequence: CASSSSSGRGSYEQYF.

The chain uses TRBV5-1 and TRBJ2-7; TRBD2 agrees at 14 bases. Trimming removed 3 bases from V and 0 bases from J; junction bases left unmatched: 5. CDR3 length: 17 amino acids. Germline CDR1 SGHRS, CDR2 YFSETQ. In DNA form, the CDR3 reads TGCGCCAGCAGCTCACCGACTAGCGGGGGGGGCTCCTACGAGCAGTACTTC. As protein: CASSSPTSGGGSYEQYF.

This clone came up a few times. This chain connects TRBV11-3 to TRBJ2-7, with 10 bases that match TRBD2. Germline V gene sequence: CDR1 SGHNT, CDR2 YENEEA. CDR3 size: 12 residues. Germline trimming cut 3 bases from V and 12 bases from J; bases unmatched to any gene: 5. The CDR3 here is CASSLKREGAYF. The CDR3 nucleotides read TGTGCCAGCAGCTTGAAGCGGGAGGGCGCGTACTTC. The full variable domain, in which reference TRBV11-3 and TRBJ2-7 provide the parts outside the CDR3, is EAGVVQSPRYKIIEKKQPVAFWCNPISGHNTLYWYLQNLGQGPELLIRYENEEAVDDSQLPKDRFSAERLKGVDSTLKIQPAELGDSAVYLCASSLKREGAYFGPGTRLTVT.